The entry that follows covers one T cell receptor (beta chain) sequence. Antigen specificity is unknown. The V and J ends lost 1 base and 5 bases, in that order; junction bases with no gene match: 5. Germline CDR1 KGHSH, CDR2 LQKENI. CDR3 size: 15 residues. The data originate from a study of blood T cells in healthy people across ages. Primed by a sample-barcoded 5' primer and a J-beta primer mix, a second PCR proceeded for about 7 to 11 cycles. The template-switch adaptor was a 5' adaptor with 12 random nucleotides. It tagged each cDNA molecule. From the 5' RACE reads, TCRdb called clonotypes with MiXCR, one entry per CDR3 protein. Counted here are around 1,700,000 distinct CDR3 sequences, roughly 27% occurring once; the ten biggest clones make up more than 6%. Study results and limitations: Compared with aged donors, long-lived donors showed fewer expanded clones, suggesting selection. PBMC samples, being unsorted, prevented any conclusive comparison of naive and antigen-experienced cells. It was held that diversity estimates obtained from one million T cells represented underestimates.

This TCR was sampled from a young woman in good health. The chain has TRBV18 and TRBJ2-1, with 7 bases lining up with TRBD2. The sample was blood. In nucleotides, the CDR3 is TGTGCCAGCTCACCACTAGCGGGCCTAAACAATGAGCAGTTCTTC. It is translated as CASSPLAGLNNEQFF.